The clone carrying this T cell receptor (beta chain) was observed a few times. As yet, its antigen is unknown. It was version v3.0 of the immunoSEQ assay that was run at survey level. Each sample had sequencing targeting 40,000-50,000 T-cell genomes. TCRdb's copy holds only in-frame clones and misses some; the assay was immunoSEQ multiplex PCR. The sample comprises some 28,000 clones, just over 85% of which are singletons, and around 4.5% rests with the top ten. CDR1 is SGHTA and CDR2 is FQGTGA in the germline V gene. With V trimmed by 5 bases and J by 3 bases, 7 bases remained unmatched. This CDR3 has 14 residues. This sample was taken from a study of long-term antiretroviral therapy in people with HIV. Study-level results: Gathering of blood took place between about 2004 and 2018, possibly under older ART regimens. Clones that expanded before ART (that is, prior to treatment) dominated the repertoire at all time points. CDR3 lengths in HIV samples spanned a narrower range than controls.

The specimen comprised unsorted PBMCs, sampled 0.8 years after starting antiretroviral therapy. The J gene is TRBJ2-7, the V gene TRBV7-3; 7 bases are a match to TRBD1. This receptor was taken from a woman aged 30 to 39 with HIV. This CDR3 is CASSRQGSGYEQYF. The CDR3 DNA follows: TGTGCCAGCAGCAGACAGGGTTCCGGCTACGAGCAGTACTTC.